This TCR beta chain came from a study of blood T cell repertoires in COVID-19. Across the study: Specimens from acute and convalescent COVID-19 originated in the United States, Italy and Spain. The analysed material was cDNA or gDNA that came from T cells, B-cell-depleted T cells, or PBMCs.

This clone was counted a single time. Germline V lookup: CDR1 MDHEN, CDR2 SYDVKM. Germline trimming cut 6 bases from V and 4 bases from J; bases unmatched to any gene: 16. The CDR3 extends over 17 amino acids. Authors' data handling: Reference gene primers were amplified, and this amplification served to estimate nucleated cell counts. The table came from immunoSEQ multiplex PCR; TCRdb's copy has only in-frame clones and leaves some out. V and J calls and clone size are as listed in that table; D and trimming were resolved from the DNA. The sample carries hundreds of thousands of clones, 88% recorded once.

This chain joins TRBV28 and TRBJ1-1, with TRBD1 matching 8 bases. This clonotype was obtained from a woman aged 30 to 39 with COVID-19, enrolled during active disease. Sequencing was done on a sample of peripheral blood. Here the CDR3 reads CASSWPSRQGLRTEAFF. The CDR3 bases are TGTGCCAGCAGCTGGCCTAGTCGACAGGGGCTGCGCACTGAAGCTTTCTTT.